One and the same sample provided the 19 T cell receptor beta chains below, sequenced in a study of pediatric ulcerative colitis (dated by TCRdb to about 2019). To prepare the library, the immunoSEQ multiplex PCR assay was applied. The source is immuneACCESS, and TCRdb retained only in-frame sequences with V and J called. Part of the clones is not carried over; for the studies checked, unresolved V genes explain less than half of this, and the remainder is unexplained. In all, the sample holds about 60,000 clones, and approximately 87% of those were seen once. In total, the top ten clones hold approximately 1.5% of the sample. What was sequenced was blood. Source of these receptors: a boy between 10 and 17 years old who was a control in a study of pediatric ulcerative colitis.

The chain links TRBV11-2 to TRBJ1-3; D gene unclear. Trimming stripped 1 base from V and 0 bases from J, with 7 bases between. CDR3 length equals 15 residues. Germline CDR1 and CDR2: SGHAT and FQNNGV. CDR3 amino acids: CASSLGIDSGNTIYF. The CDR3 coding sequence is TGTGCCAGCAGCTTAGGTATAGACTCTGGAAACACCATATATTTT.

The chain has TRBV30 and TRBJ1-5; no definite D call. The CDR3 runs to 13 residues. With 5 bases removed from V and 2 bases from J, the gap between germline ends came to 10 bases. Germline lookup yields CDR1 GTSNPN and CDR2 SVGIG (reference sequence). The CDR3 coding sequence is TGTGCCTGGGCGCGAAGGGGCAATCAGCCCCAGCATTTT. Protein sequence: CAWARRGNQPQHF.

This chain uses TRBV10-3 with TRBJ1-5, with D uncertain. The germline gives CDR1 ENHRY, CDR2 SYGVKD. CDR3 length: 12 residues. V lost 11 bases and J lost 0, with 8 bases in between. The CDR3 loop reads CAAGYSNQPQHF. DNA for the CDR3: TGTGCCGCGGGCTATAGCAATCAGCCCCAGCATTTT.

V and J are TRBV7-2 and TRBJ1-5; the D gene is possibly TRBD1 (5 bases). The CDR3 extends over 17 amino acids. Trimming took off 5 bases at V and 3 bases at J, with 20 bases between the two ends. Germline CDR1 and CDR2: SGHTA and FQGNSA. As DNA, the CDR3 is TGTGCCAGCAGCGTTAGCTCTTTTCGACAGCCCAATCAGCCCCAGCATTTT. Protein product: CASSVSSFRQPNQPQHF.

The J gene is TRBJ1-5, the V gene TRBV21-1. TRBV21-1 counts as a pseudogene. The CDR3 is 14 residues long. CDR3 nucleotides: TGTGCCAGCAGCCCCGGGAGGGTCAATCAGCCCCAGCATTTT. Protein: CASSPGRVNQPQHF.

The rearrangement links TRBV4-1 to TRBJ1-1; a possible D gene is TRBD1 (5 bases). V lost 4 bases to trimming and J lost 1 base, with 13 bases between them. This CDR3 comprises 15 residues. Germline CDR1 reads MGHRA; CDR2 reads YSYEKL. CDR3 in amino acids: CASSPLGPGNTEAFF. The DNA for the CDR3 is TGCGCCAGCAGCCCTCTGGGACCCGGGAACACTGAAGCTTTCTTT.

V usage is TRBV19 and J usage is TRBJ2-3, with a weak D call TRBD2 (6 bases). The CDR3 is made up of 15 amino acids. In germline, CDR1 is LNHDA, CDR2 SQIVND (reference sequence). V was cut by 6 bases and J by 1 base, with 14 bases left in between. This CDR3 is CASSQLAKGTDTQYF. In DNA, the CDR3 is TGTGCCAGTAGCCAACTAGCTAAGGGCACAGATACGCAGTATTTT.

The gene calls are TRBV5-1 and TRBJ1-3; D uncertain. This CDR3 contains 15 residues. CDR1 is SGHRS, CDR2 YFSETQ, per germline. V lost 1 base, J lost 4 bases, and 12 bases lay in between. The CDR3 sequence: CASSLSDPGGNTIYF. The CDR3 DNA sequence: TGCGCCAGCAGCTTGTCCGACCCGGGGGGAAACACCATATATTTT. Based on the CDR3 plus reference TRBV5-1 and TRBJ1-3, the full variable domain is KAGVTQTPRYLIKTRGQQVTLSCSPISGHRSVSWYQQTPGQGLQFLFEYFSETQRNKGNFPGRFSGRQFSNSRSEMNVSTLELGDSALYLCASSLSDPGGNTIYFGEGSWLTVV.

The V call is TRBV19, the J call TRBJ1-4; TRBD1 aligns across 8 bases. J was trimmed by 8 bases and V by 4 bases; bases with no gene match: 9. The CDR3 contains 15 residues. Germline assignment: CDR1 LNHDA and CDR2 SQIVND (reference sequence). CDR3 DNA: TGTGCCAGTAGTAGTCAGGGGGCGAGAAGAGAAAAACTGTTTTTT. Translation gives CASSSQGARREKLFF.

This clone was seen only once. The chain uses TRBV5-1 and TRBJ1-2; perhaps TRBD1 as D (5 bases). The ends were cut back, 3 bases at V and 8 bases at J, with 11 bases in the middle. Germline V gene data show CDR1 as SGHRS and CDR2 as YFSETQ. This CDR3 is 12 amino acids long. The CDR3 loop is CASSWARGGYTF. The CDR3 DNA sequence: TGCGCCAGCAGCTGGGCAAGGGGCGGCTACACCTTC.

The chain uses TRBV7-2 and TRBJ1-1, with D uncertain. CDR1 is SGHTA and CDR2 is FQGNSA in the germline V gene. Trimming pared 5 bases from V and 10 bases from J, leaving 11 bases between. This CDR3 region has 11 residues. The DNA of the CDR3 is TGTGCCAGCAGCGTTAGTTTTGTAGCTTTCTTT. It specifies CASSVSFVAFF.

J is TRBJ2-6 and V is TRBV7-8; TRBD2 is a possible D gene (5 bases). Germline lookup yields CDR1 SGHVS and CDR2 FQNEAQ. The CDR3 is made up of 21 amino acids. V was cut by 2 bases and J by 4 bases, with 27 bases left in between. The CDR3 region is CASSLSRRIGEIPGGANVLTF. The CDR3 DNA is TGTGCCAGCAGCTTATCCCGCCGGATCGGGGAGATCCCGGGAGGGGCCAACGTCCTGACTTTC. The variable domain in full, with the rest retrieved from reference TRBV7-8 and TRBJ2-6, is GAGVSQSPRYKVAKRGQDVALRCDPISGHVSLFWYQQALGQGPEFLTYFQNEAQLDKSGLPSDRFFAERPEGSVSTLKIQRTQQEDSAVYLCASSLSRRIGEIPGGANVLTFGAGSRLTVL.

CDR3 amino acids: CASSLGGGNQPQHF. The CDR3, as DNA: TGTGCCAGCAGCTTGGGGGGGGGTAATCAGCCCCAGCATTTT. The chain is built from TRBV5-4 and TRBJ1-5; D possibly corresponds to TRBD1 (5 bases). Trimming pared 0 bases from V and 4 bases from J, leaving 8 bases between. The CDR3 extends over 14 amino acids. Germline CDR1 SGHNT, CDR2 YYREEE (reference sequence).

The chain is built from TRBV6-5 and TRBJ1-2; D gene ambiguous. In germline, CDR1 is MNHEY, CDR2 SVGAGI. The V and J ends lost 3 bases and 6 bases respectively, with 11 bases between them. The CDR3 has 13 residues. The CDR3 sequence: CASSYRARDGYTF. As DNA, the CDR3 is TGTGCCAGCAGTTATCGGGCAAGAGATGGCTACACCTTC.

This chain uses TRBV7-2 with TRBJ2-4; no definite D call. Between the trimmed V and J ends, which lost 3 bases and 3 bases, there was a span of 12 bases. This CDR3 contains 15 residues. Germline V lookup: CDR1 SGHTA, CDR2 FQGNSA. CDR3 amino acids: CASSFPSSGKNIQYF. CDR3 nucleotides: TGTGCCAGCAGCTTTCCGTCCAGTGGCAAAAACATTCAGTACTTC.

CDR3 nucleotide sequence: TGCGCCAGCAGCCAAGTTCGGTGGGGGGCCTCTGGGGCCAACGTCCTGACTTTC. Translating it yields CASSQVRWGASGANVLTF. V gene TRBV4-1 combines with J gene TRBJ2-6; either TRBD1 or TRBD2 may supply D (6 bases each). CDR3 length: 18 residues. Germline V gives CDR1 MGHRA, CDR2 YSYEKL. Trimming stripped 1 base from V and 0 bases from J, with 13 bases between.

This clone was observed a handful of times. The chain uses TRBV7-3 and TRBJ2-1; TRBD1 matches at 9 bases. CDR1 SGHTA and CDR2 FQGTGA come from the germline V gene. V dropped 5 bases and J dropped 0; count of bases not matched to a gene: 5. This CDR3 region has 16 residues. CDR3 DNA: TGTGCCAGCAGCAAAGAGACAGGGGGCTCCTACAATGAGCAGTTCTTC. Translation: CASSKETGGSYNEQFF.

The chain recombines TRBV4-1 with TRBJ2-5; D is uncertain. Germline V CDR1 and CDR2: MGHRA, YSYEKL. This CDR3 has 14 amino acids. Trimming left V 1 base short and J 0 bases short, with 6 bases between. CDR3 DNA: TGCGCCAGCAGCCAAGTATTGTACCAAGAGACCCAGTACTTC. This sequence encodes CASSQVLYQETQYF.

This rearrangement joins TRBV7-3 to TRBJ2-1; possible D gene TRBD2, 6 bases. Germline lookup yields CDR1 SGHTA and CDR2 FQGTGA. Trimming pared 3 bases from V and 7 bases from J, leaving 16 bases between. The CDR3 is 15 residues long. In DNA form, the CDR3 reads TGTGCCAGCAGCTTTGGAGGGAGTATATGGAATGAGCAGTTCTTC. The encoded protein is CASSFGGSIWNEQFF.